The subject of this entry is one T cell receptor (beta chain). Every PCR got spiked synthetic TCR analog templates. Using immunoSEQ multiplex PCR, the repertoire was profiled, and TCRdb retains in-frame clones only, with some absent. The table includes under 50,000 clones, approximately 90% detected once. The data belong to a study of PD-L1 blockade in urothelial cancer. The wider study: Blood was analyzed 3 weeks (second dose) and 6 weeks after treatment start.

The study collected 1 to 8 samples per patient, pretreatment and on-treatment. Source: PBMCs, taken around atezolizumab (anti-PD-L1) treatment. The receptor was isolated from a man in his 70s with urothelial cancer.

CDR3 bases: TGCGCCAGCAGCACCGGACTAGCGGGAGGGCCCTACGAGCAGTACTTC. This gives the protein CASSTGLAGGPYEQYF. The rearrangement joins TRBV5-1 to TRBJ2-7; 15 bases fit TRBD2. The CDR3 length is 16 residues. J gave up 2 bases and V 4 bases, and 4 bases lay outside the gene matches. Germline CDR1 is SGHRS and CDR2 is YFSETQ.